This TCR beta chain was documented in a study of control samples from healthy donors and cancer patients. The CDR3 extends over 16 amino acids. Germline lookup yields CDR1 SEHNR and CDR2 FQNEAQ (reference sequence). The V end lost 1 base, the J end lost 5 bases, and 17 bases lay between the germline ends. Sequencing was performed with immunoSEQ multiplex PCR; in TCRdb, only in-frame clones are kept and a portion is missing. The sample consists of 120,000 or so clones, around 90% of them appearing once. This clonotype originated in a young man in good health. Input material: blood. The J gene is TRBJ2-5, the V gene TRBV7-9; D may correspond to TRBD1 or TRBD2 (6 bases each). The CDR3 protein is CASSLERTDGGETQYF. CDR3 nucleotide sequence: TGTGCCAGCAGCTTAGAAAGGACAGATGGGGGGGAGACCCAGTACTTC.